The sequence of this T cell receptor beta chain was determined in a study of T-cell reconstitution after alpha-beta-depleted transplantation in children. Unique molecular identifiers were used to barcode this TCRbeta library. TCRdb called the PCR reads again in MiXCR, with one record for every CDR3 protein. The sample comprises approximately 980,000 distinct CDR3 sequences, 25% to 30% of which are singletons, and 25% to 35% rests with the top ten. CDR1 is WSHSY and CDR2 is SAAADI in the germline V gene. Deletions cut 5 bases from V and 6 bases from J, with 20 bases between. The CDR3 covers 15 residues. On this clonotype itself: No antigen is known for it.

General observations from the study: Reportedly, only several hundred clones from non-depleted graft cells drove alpha-beta T-cell counts at about two months. A year had passed since transplant, and T-cell counts and diversity by then came mostly from newly produced T cells.

The chain couples TRBV10-2 to TRBJ2-7; possible D gene TRBD1, 6 bases. This specimen was PBMCs, mostly from graft donor cells, taken 360 days after TCRalphabeta/CD19-depleted stem cell transplant. This TCR derives from a boy in the first two years of life who had a stem cell transplant for SCID, so the T cells may come from the graft donor. CDR3 coding DNA: TGCGCCAGCAGTAAACCCGGGACACCGCTTCTCGAGCAGTACTTC. This gives the protein CASSKPGTPLLEQYF.